This T cell receptor beta chain was retrieved from a study of shared clonotypes between healthy human individuals. The CDR3 covers 14 residues. Germline V gene sequence: CDR1 SEHNR, CDR2 FQNEAQ (reference sequence). J lost 1 base, V lost 5 bases, and 2 bases had no gene match. Generated by immunoSEQ multiplex PCR, the TCRdb table keeps only in-frame clones and is missing some. This table has about 2 million clones, over 85% appearing once. Cells designated naive CD8 were CD45RO-negative and were positively selected for CCR7, with terminally differentiated effector memory CD45RA+ cells excluded. About this clone itself: The same CDR3 can be traced to other DNA sequences in this sample.

The J gene is TRBJ2-3, the V gene TRBV7-9; 8 nucleotides align to TRBD1. The TCR was taken from a man younger than 35 in good health. The sample comprised naive CD8+ T cells sorted from blood. CDR3 protein: CASSPGQGTDTQYF. In DNA form, the CDR3 reads TGTGCCAGCAGCCCGGGACAGGGCACAGATACGCAGTATTTT.